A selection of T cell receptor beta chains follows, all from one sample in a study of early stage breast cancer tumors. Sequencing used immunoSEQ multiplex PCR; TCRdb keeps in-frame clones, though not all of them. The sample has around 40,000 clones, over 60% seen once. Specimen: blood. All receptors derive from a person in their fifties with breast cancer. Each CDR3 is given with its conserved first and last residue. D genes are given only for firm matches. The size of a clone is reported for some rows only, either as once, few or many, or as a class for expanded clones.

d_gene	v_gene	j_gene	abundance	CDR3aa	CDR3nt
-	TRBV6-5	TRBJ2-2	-	CASSYWQPHTGELFF	TGTGCCAGCAGTTACTGGCAACCCCACACCGGGGAGCTGTTTTTT
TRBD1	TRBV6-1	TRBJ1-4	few	CASSEQGASEKLFF	TGTGCCAGCAGTGAACAGGGGGCGAGTGAAAAACTGTTTTTT
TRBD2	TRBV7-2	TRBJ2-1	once	CASSLVGGSSYNEQFF	TGTGCCAGCAGTTTAGTTGGCGGGAGTTCCTACAATGAGCAGTTCTTC
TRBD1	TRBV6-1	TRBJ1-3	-	CASSAPGQGTNTIYF	TGTGCCAGCAGTGCCCCGGGACAGGGGACAAACACCATATATTTT
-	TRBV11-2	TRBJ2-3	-	CASSPRTVADTQYF	TGTGCCAGCAGCCCCCGGACAGTAGCAGATACGCAGTATTTT
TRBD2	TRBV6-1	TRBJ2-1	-	CASRQFGGRDNEQFF	TGTGCCAGCAGACAATTTGGCGGGAGGGACAATGAGCAGTTCTTC
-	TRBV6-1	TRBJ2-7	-	CASSRPAYEQYF	TGTGCCAGCAGCCGCCCAGCCTACGAGCAGTACTTC
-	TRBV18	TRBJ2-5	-	CASSPQTGGETQYF	TGTGCCAGCTCACCACAGACAGGCGGAGAGACCCAGTACTTC
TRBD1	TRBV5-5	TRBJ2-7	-	CASSGRQGDRYEQYF	TGTGCCAGCAGCGGCCGACAGGGGGACCGCTACGAGCAGTACTTC
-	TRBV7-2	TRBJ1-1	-	CASSFDGANTEAFF	TGTGCCAGCAGCTTCGATGGAGCGAACACTGAAGCTTTCTTT
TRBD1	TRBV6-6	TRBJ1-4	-	CATADRGDEKLFF	TGTGCCACCGCGGACAGGGGAGATGAAAAACTGTTTTTT
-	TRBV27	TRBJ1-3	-	CARSGSLVSGNTIYF	TGTGCCAGGTCCGGGTCCCTGGTCTCTGGAAACACCATATATTTT
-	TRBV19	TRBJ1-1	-	CASATGAPSQTREAFF	TGTGCCAGTGCCACGGGAGCACCATCCCAAACCCGTGAAGCTTTCTTT
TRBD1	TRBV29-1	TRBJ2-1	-	CSVGGQGNEQFF	TGCAGCGTTGGGGGACAGGGAAATGAGCAGTTCTTC